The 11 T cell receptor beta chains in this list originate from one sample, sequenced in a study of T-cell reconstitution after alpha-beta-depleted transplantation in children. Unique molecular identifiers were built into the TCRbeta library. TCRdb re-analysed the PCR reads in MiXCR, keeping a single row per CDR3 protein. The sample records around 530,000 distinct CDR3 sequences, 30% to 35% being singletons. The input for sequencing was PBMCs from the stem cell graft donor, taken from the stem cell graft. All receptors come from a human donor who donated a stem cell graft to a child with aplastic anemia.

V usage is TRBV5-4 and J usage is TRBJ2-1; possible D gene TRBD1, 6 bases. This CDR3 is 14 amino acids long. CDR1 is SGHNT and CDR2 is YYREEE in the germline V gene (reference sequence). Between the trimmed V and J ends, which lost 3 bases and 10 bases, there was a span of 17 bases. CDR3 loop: CASSSDSQRWEQFF. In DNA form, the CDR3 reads TGTGCCAGCAGCTCGGACAGCCAGAGGTGGGAGCAGTTCTTC.

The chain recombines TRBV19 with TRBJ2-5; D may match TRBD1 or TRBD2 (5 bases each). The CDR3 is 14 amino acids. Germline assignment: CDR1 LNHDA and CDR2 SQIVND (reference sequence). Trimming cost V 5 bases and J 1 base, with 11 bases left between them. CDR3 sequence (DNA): TGTGCCAGTAGTGACCGGGGCAGCCAAGAGACCCAGTACTTC. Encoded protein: CASSDRGSQETQYF.

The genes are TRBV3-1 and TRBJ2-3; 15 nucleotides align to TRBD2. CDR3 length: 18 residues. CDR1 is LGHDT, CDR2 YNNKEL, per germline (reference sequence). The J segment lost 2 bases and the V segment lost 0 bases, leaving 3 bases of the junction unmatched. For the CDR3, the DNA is TGTGCCAGCAGCCAAGATGGACTAGCGGGAGGGCCCACAGATACGCAGTATTTT. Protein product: CASSQDGLAGGPTDTQYF.

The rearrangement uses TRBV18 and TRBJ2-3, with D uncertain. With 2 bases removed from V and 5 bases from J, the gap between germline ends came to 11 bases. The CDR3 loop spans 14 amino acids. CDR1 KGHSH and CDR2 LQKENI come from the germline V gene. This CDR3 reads CASSPGIRQDTQYF. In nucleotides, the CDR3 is TGTGCCAGCTCACCAGGTATCAGGCAAGATACGCAGTATTTT.

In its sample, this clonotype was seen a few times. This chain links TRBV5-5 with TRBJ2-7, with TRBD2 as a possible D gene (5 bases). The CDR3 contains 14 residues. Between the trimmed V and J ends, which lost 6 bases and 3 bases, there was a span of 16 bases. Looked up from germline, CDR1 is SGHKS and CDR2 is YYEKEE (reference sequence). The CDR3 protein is CASMTREQVYEQYF. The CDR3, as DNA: TGTGCCAGCATGACGAGGGAGCAGGTCTACGAGCAGTACTTC.

The CDR3 loop is CASSPGASGRLSQPRTQYF. In nucleotides, the CDR3 is TGTGCCAGCAGCCCAGGTGCGAGCGGGAGGCTCTCTCAACCTCGGACCCAGTACTTC. This chain connects TRBV3-1 to TRBJ2-5; 9 positions match TRBD2. J lost 7 bases, V lost 4 bases, and 22 bases had no gene match. The CDR3 is 19 residues long. From germline, CDR1 is LGHDT and CDR2 YNNKEL (reference sequence).

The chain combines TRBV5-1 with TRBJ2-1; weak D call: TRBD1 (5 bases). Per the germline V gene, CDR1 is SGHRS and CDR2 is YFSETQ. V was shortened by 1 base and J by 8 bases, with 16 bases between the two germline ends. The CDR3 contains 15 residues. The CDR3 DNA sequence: TGCGCCAGCAGCTTGAAGGGCAGGGTAGGCGATGAGCAGTTCTTC. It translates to CASSLKGRVGDEQFF.

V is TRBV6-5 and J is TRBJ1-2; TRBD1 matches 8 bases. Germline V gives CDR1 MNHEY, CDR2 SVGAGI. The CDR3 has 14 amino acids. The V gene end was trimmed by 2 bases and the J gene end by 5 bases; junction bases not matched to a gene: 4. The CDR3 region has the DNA TGTGCCAGCAGTTACACAGGGGGGAGGTATGGCTACACCTTC. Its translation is CASSYTGGRYGYTF.

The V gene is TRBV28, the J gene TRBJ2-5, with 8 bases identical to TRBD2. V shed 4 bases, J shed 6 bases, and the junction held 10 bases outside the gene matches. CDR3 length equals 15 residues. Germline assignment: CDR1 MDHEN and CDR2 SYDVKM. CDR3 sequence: CASSSWGSGRKTQYF. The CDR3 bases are TGTGCCAGCAGTTCTTGGGGGAGCGGGAGAAAGACCCAGTACTTC.

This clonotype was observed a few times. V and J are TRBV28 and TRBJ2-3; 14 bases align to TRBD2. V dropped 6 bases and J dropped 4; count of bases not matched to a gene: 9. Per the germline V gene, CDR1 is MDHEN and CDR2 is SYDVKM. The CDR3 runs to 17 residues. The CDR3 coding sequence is TGTGCCAGCAGGGGGACTAGCGGGAGAGCTGCCCCAGATACGCAGTATTTT. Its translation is CASRGTSGRAAPDTQYF.

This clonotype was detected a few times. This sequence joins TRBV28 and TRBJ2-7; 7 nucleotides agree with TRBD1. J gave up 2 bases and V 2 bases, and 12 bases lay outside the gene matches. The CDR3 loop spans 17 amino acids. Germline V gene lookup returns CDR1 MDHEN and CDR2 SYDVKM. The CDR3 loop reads CASSLDRTGTATYEQYF. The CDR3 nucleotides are TGTGCCAGCAGTTTAGACCGAACCGGGACAGCAACCTACGAGCAGTACTTC.